This T cell receptor (beta chain) stems from a study of control samples from healthy donors and cancer patients (TCRdb year 2020). As for this clone: Its antigen is unknown. No base qualities exist here, and no much larger clone lies one base off it.

Library prep was done by the immunoSEQ multiplex PCR assay. TCRdb provides this immuneACCESS table in a form limited to in-frame rearrangements. Some clones are lacking; in checked studies, under half of them reflect an unresolved V gene, and why the rest are absent is not known. This sample lists 130,000 or so clones; roughly 88% were detected once. The ten largest clones take up roughly 3.2% of the sample. V and J are trimmed by 2 bases and 0 bases, and the gene matches miss 7 bases of the junction. The germline V gene gives CDR1 as SGHNT and CDR2 as YENEEA. The CDR3 contains 17 residues, cysteine and phenylalanine counted. The DNA shown is the 51-base CDR3, in frame from base 1.

The sample taken for sequencing was blood. Here the chain combines TRBV11-3 and TRBJ1-1; TRBD1 fits 9 bases in the junction. This TCR was sampled from a man aged 50 or older in good health. The base sequence is TGTGCCAGCAGCTTAACAGGGGGCTTGGGGATGAACACTGAAGCTTTCTTT. The translation is CASSLTGGLGMNTEAFF.